What follows is one TCR beta chain and its context. As yet, its antigen is unknown. Compared with germline, one end of the junction differs, possibly owing to a read error. In building TCR beta libraries, iRepertoire HTBI primers were used together with Arm-PCR of CDR3 regions. Authors' data handling: Across samples, 50 to 65 TRBV and some 13 TRBJ segments were found. TCRdb called the multiplex PCR reads again in MiXCR, with one record for every CDR3 protein. These V and J calls derive from TCRdb rather than the authors' analysis. The table shows approximately 300,000 distinct CDR3 sequences, with 15% to 20% occurring only once. The data were taken from a study of regulatory T cells in long-lasting Graves disease. The study, taken as a whole, reports: Exclusively peripheral blood, rather than thyroid tissue, was studied.

Time point: newly diagnosed GD, antithyroid drugs for less than 3 months. PBMC RNA served as the TCR library source. Sequencing used peripheral blood mononuclear cells (PBMCs), obtained at new diagnosis, from a patient treated with antithyroid drugs. The TCR sequence derives from a female donor with Graves disease.

CDR3: CANSPSVRPNEQFF. CDR3 DNA: TGCGCCAACAGCCCCTCCGTGAGGCCGAATGAGCAGTTCTTC. The chain combines TRBV5-1 with TRBJ2-1, with D unclear. CDR3 length equals 14 residues. Germline V gene data show CDR1 as SGHRS and CDR2 as YFSETQ.